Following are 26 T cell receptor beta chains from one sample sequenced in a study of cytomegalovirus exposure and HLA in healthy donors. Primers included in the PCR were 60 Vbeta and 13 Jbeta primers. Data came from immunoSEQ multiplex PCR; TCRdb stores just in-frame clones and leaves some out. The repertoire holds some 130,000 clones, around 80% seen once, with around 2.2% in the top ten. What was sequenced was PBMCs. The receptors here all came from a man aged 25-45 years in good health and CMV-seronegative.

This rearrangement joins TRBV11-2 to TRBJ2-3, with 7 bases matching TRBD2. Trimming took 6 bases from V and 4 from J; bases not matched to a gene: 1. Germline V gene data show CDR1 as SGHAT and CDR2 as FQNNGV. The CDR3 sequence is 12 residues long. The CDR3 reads CASSREADTQYF. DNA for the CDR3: TGTGCCAGCAGTCGGGAGGCAGATACGCAGTATTTT.

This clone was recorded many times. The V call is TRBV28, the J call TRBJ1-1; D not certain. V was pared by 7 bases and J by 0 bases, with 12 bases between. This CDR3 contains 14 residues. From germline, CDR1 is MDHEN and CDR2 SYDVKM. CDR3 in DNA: TGTGCCAGCACCCCTGGGAGAGTGAACACTGAAGCTTTCTTT. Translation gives CASTPGRVNTEAFF.

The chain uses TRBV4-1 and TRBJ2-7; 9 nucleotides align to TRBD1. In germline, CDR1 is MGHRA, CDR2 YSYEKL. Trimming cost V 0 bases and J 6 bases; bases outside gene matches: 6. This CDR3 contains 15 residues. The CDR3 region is CASSQDDRGTIEQYF. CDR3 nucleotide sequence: TGCGCCAGCAGCCAAGACGACAGGGGGACTATCGAGCAGTACTTC.

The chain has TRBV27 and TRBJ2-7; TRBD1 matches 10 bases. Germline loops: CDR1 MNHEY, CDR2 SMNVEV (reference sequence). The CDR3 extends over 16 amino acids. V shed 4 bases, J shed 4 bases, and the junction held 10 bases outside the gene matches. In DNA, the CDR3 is TGTGCCAGCAGTTACGGTGGACAGGGGGGAGGGTACGAGCAGTACTTC. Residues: CASSYGGQGGGYEQYF.

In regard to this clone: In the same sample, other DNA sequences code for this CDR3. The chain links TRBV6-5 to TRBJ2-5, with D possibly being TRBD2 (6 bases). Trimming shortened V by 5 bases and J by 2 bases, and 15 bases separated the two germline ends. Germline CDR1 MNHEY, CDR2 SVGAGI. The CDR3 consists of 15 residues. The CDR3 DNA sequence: TGTGCCAGCAGTGGGCCCGGGACTTCTCAAGAGACCCAGTACTTC. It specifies CASSGPGTSQETQYF.

For the CDR3, the DNA is TGTGCCAGCAGTTTAGAAGGACAGCCCCTCTACGAGCAGTACTTC. Translation gives CASSLEGQPLYEQYF. The V call is TRBV28, the J call TRBJ2-7, with D perhaps TRBD1 (6 bases). Germline assignment: CDR1 MDHEN and CDR2 SYDVKM. V shed 2 bases and J shed 3 bases, with 14 bases lying between them. The CDR3 spans 15 residues. Full variable domain (missing parts from reference TRBV28 and TRBJ2-7): DVKVTQSSRYLVKRTGEKVFLECVQDMDHENMFWYRQDPGLGLRLIYFSYDVKMKEKGDIPEGYSVSREKKERFSLILESASTNQTSMYLCASSLEGQPLYEQYFGPGTRLTVT.

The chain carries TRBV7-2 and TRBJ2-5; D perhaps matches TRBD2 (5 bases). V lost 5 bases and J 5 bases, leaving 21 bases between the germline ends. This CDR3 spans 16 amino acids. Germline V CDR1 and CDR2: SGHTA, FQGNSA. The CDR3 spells CASSHRLSGTGETQYF. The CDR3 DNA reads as TGTGCCAGCAGCCATCGTTTATCGGGAACCGGGGAGACCCAGTACTTC.

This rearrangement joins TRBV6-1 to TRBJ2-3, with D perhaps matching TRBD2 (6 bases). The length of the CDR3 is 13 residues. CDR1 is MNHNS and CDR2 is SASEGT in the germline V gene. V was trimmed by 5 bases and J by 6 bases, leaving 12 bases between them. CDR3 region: CASSPARGDTQYF. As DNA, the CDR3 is TGTGCCAGCAGTCCCGCCCGGGGGGATACGCAGTATTTT.

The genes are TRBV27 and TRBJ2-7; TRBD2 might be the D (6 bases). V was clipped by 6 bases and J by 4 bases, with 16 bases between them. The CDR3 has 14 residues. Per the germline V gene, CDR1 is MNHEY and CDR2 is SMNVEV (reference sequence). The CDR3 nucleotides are TGTGCCAGCAGCAAAGCGGGCGGGAATTACGAGCAGTACTTC. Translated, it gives CASSKAGGNYEQYF.

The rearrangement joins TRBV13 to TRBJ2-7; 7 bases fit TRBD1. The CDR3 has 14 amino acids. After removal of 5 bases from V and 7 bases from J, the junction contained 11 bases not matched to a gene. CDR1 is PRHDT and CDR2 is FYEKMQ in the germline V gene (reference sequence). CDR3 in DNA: TGTGCCAGCAGCCCATCGTGGTCAGGGGGTGAGCAGTACTTC. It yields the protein CASSPSWSGGEQYF.

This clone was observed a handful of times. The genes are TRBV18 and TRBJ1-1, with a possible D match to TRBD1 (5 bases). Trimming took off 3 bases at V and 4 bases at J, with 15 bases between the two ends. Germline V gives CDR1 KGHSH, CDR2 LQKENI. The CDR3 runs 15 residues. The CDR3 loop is CASSPTPGGATEAFF. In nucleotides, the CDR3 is TGTGCCAGCTCACCGACCCCCGGAGGGGCCACTGAAGCTTTCTTT.

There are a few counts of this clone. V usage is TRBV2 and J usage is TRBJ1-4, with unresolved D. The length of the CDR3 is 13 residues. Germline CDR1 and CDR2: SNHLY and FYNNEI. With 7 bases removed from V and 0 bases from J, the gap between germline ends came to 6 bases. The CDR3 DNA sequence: TGTGCCAGCAAGCCGACAACTAATGAAAAACTGTTTTTT. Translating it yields CASKPTTNEKLFF.

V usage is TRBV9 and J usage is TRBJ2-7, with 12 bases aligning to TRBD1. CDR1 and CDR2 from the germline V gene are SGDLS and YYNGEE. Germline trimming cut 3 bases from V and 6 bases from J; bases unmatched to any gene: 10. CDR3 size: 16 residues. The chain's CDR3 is CASSATGTGGFGEQYF. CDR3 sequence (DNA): TGTGCCAGCAGCGCAACTGGGACAGGGGGCTTCGGCGAGCAGTACTTC. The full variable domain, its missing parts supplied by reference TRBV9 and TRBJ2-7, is DSGVTQTPKHLITATGQRVTLRCSPRSGDLSVYWYQQSLDQGLQFLIQYYNGEERAKGNILERFSAQQFPDLHSELNLSSLELGDSALYFCASSATGTGGFGEQYFGPGTRLTVT.

The CDR3 DNA reads as TGTGCCAGCAGGTCGTTGGGGGCGAGCACTGAAGCTTTCTTT. Translation: CASRSLGASTEAFF. The chain employs TRBV28 and TRBJ1-1; perhaps TRBD1 as D (6 bases). V lost 6 bases and J 4 bases, leaving 15 bases between the germline ends. Germline V lookup: CDR1 MDHEN, CDR2 SYDVKM. This CDR3 has 14 amino acids.

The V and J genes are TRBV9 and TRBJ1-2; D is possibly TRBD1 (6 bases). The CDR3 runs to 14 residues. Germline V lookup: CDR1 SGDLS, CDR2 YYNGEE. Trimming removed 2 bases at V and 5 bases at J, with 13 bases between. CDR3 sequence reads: CASSVTGTRYGYTF. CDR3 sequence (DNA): TGTGCCAGCAGCGTTACCGGGACAAGATATGGCTACACCTTC. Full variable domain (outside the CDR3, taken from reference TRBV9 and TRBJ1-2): DSGVTQTPKHLITATGQRVTLRCSPRSGDLSVYWYQQSLDQGLQFLIQYYNGEERAKGNILERFSAQQFPDLHSELNLSSLELGDSALYFCASSVTGTRYGYTFGSGTRLTVV.

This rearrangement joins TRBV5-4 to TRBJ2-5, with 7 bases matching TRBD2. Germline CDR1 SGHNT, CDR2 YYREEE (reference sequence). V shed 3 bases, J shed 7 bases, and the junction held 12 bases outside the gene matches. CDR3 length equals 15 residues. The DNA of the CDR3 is TGTGCCAGCAGCTCGACTAGCACTTTTCGGGGGACCCAGTACTTC. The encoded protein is CASSSTSTFRGTQYF.

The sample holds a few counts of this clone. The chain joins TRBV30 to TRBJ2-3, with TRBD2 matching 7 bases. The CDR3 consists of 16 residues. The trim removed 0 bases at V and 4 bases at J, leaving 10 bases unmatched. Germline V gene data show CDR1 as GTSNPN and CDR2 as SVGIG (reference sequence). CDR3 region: CAWSVLGGMTPDTQYF. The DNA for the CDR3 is TGTGCCTGGAGTGTACTGGGAGGGATGACCCCAGATACGCAGTATTTT.

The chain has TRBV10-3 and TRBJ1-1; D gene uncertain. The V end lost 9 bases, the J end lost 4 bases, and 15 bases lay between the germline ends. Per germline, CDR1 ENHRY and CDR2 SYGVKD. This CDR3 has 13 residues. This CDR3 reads CAIKAGAPTEAFF. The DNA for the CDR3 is TGTGCCATTAAAGCGGGCGCGCCCACTGAAGCTTTCTTT.

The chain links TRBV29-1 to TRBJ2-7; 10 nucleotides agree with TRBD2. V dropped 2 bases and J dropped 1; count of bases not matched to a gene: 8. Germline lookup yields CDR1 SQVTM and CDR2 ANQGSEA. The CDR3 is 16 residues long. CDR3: CSVETGSSGRSYEQYF. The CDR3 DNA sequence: TGCAGCGTTGAAACTGGATCTAGCGGGAGATCCTACGAGCAGTACTTC.

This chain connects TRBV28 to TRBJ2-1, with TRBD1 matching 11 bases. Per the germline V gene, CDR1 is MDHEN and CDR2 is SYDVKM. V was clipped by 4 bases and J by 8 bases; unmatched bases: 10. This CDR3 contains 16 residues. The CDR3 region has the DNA TGTGCCAGCAGTTCAACCGGGACAGGGGGTAGGTATGAGCAGTTCTTC. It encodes CASSSTGTGGRYEQFF. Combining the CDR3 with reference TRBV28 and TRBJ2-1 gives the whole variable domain DVKVTQSSRYLVKRTGEKVFLECVQDMDHENMFWYRQDPGLGLRLIYFSYDVKMKEKGDIPEGYSVSREKKERFSLILESASTNQTSMYLCASSSTGTGGRYEQFFGPGTRLTVL.

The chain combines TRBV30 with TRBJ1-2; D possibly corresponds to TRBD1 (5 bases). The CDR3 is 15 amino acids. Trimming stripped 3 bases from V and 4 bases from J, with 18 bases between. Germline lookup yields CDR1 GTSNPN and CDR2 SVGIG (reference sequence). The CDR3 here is CAWRVPGGRVYGYTF. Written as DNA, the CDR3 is TGTGCCTGGAGAGTCCCGGGGGGACGGGTCTATGGCTACACCTTC.

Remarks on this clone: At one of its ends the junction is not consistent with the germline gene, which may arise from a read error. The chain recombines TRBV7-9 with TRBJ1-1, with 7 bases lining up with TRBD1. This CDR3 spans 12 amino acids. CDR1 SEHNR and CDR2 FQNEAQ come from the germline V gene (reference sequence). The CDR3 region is CSSSLGGAEAFF. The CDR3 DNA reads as TGTTCCAGCAGCTTAGGGGGCGCTGAAGCTTTCTTT.

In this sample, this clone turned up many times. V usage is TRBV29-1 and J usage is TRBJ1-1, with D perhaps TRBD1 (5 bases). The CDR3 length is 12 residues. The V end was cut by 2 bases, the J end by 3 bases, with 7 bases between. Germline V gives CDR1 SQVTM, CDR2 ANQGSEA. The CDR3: CSVEQGYTEAFF. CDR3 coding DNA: TGCAGCGTTGAACAGGGCTACACTGAAGCTTTCTTT.

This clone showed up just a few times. The CDR3 DNA reads as TGCGCCAGCAGCTTTGGGACAGGAGTTGGCTACACCTTC. It encodes CASSFGTGVGYTF. This sequence joins TRBV4-1 and TRBJ1-2; 8 bases fit TRBD1. This CDR3 is built from 13 residues. V trimming: 5 bases; J trimming: 7 bases; junction bases outside the gene matches: 6. The V gene's germline CDR1 is MGHRA and CDR2 YSYEKL.

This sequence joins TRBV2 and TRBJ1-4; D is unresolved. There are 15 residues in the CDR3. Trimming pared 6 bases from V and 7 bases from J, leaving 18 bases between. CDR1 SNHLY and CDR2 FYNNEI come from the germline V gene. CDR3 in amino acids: CASSPLVLSIEKLFF. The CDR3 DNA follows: TGTGCCAGCAGCCCTCTGGTTCTGTCTATTGAAAAACTGTTTTTT.

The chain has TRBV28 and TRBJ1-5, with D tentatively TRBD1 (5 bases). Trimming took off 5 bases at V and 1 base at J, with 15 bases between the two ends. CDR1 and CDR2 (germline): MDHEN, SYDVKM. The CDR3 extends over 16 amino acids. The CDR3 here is CASSPLGDVSNQPQHF. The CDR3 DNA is TGTGCCAGCAGTCCTCTAGGGGATGTGAGCAATCAGCCCCAGCATTTT.